This T cell receptor beta chain was recorded in a study of T cell responses to AZD1222 COVID-19 vaccine. This table comes from immunoSEQ multiplex PCR, and its TCRdb copy is limited to in-frame clones, with some not included. This table has 75,000 or so clones, roughly 90% appearing once. CDR1 LGHNT and CDR2 FRNRAP come from the germline V gene. The CDR3 contains 14 residues. Trimming left V 7 bases short and J 1 base short, with 13 bases between. The TCR comes from an adult who received the AZD1222 COVID-19 vaccine. This chain links TRBV12-5 with TRBJ1-1; unclear D gene. Source: peripheral blood, taken 28 days after the second AZD1222 dose. The CDR3 coding sequence is TGTGCTAGTGCCATTTCTTTGGGGAACACTGAAGCTTTCTTT. Amino acid sequence: CASAISLGNTEAFF.